Listed below are T cell receptor beta chains from one sample, sequenced in a study of T cell repertoires in cytomegalovirus infection. TCRdb processed the reads anew with MiXCR; each CDR3 protein has one entry. This sample has tens of thousands of distinct CDR3 sequences, with about a fifth found just once. Their specific antigens are unknown. The sequences come from CD8+ T cells from cultured PBMCs, collected from culture after CMV antigen stimulation. The receptors come from a human donor in good health (CMV status not recorded). Some clones in this sample may be carry-over from other donors' samples. Each CDR3 is given with its conserved first and last residue. The order of the fields is J gene, V gene, clone size, D gene, CDR3 protein, CDR3 DNA. A D gene is named only where the DNA matches it firmly. Expanded clones get a size class; other rows say once, few or many, or leave the size out.

TRBJ2-3 TRBV5-4 few - CASSLDGRGTDTQYF TGTGCCAGCAGCTTGGACGGCAGGGGAACAGATACGCAGTATTTT
TRBJ2-5 TRBV12-3/TRBV12-4 - - CASSPAGAGQETQYF TGTGCCAGCAGCCCTGCCGGGGCAGGGCAAGAGACCCAGTACTTC
TRBJ2-2 TRBV12-5 few TRBD1 CASDETGDGELFF TGTGCTAGTGACGAGACAGGGGACGGGGAGCTGTTTTTT
TRBJ2-1 TRBV7-6 few - CASSNEREQFF TGTGCCAGCAGCAACGAGCGTGAGCAGTTCTTC
TRBJ1-2 TRBV6-8 - - CASSYSPMDGYTF TGTGCCAGCAGTTACTCGCCTATGGATGGCTACACCTTC
TRBJ2-1 TRBV6-4 few - CASSVGQGGNNEQFF TGTGCCAGCAGTGTAGGGCAGGGGGGAAACAATGAGCAGTTCTTC
TRBJ2-7 TRBV7-2 - - CASSYSDTKYEQYF TGTGCCAGCAGCTACAGCGACACTAAATACGAGCAGTACTTC
TRBJ2-7 TRBV4-1 - TRBD1 CASSHPGDRGLEQYF TGCGCCAGCAGCCACCCTGGGGACAGGGGGCTTGAGCAGTACTTC
TRBJ1-1 TRBV12-3/TRBV12-4 - - CASSLGAEAFF TGTGCCAGCAGTTTAGGTGCTGAAGCTTTCTTT
TRBJ1-1 TRBV11-2 few - CASSLEPGLRTEAFF TGTGCCAGCAGCTTAGAACCGGGCCTGAGGACTGAAGCTTTCTTT
TRBJ1-5 TRBV12-3/TRBV12-4 few - CASSFSNQPQHF TGTGCCAGCAGTTTCTCCAATCAGCCCCAGCATTTT
TRBJ2-1 TRBV19 - TRBD1 CASSLTGGREQFF TGTGCCAGTAGTCTCACAGGGGGCCGTGAGCAGTTCTTC
TRBJ2-7 TRBV7-8 few - CASSLTAGGYEQYF TGTGCCAGCAGCTTAACGGCTGGGGGGTACGAGCAGTACTTC
TRBJ2-7 TRBV7-9 few TRBD2 CASSLVGSGYSYEQYF TGTGCCAGCAGCTTAGTTGGTAGCGGGTACTCCTACGAGCAGTACTTC
TRBJ1-2 TRBV6-5 few - CASSYSSHPENYGYTF TGTGCCAGCAGTTACTCGAGTCACCCCGAAAACTATGGCTACACCTTC
TRBJ2-2 TRBV7-9 - - CASSTGPSGELFF TGTGCCAGCAGCACCGGACCGTCCGGGGAGCTGTTTTTT
TRBJ1-6 TRBV20-1 - TRBD1 CSATGTGYNSPLHF TGCAGTGCTACCGGGACAGGGTACAATTCACCCCTCCACTTT
TRBJ2-5 TRBV2 - - CASSEGVETQYF TGTGCCAGCAGTGAGGGTGTTGAAACCCAGTACTTC
TRBJ2-5 TRBV7-2 - - CASSLNAGAEETQYF TGTGCCAGCAGCCTCAATGCCGGGGCCGAAGAGACCCAGTACTTC
TRBJ2-5 TRBV15 - TRBD2 CATSRESTSGEETQYF TGTGCCACCTCGAGGGAGTCGACTAGCGGGGAAGAGACCCAGTACTTC
TRBJ2-7 TRBV2 - - CASSDSWRRPNEQYF TGTGCCAGCAGTGATTCGTGGCGGAGGCCAAACGAGCAGTACTTC
TRBJ2-1 TRBV7-3 - - CASSPAGRPDYNEQFF TGTGCCAGCAGCCCGGCGGGACGGCCCGATTACAATGAGCAGTTCTTC
TRBJ1-1 TRBV15 - TRBD1 CATSRGQGLEAFF TGTGCCACCAGCAGAGGACAGGGGCTTGAAGCTTTCTTT
TRBJ2-1 TRBV6-2/TRBV6-3 many TRBD2 CASSWTSGGRSSYNEQFF TGTGCCAGCAGTTGGACTAGCGGGGGGCGAAGCTCCTACAATGAGCAGTTCTTC
TRBJ2-3 TRBV11-3 - - CASSVRGPDTQYF TGTGCCAGCAGCGTGAGAGGTCCAGATACGCAGTATTTT
TRBJ2-7 TRBV7-9 few - CASSQTRYEQYF TGTGCCAGCAGCCAGACCCGCTACGAGCAGTACTTC
TRBJ1-1 TRBV20-1 - - CSARVANTEAFF TGCAGTGCTAGAGTTGCTAACACTGAAGCTTTCTTT
TRBJ2-1 TRBV5-1 - TRBD2 CASSLDRVSSGRNEQFF TGCGCCAGCAGCTTGGACAGGGTGTCTAGCGGGAGGAATGAGCAGTTCTTC
TRBJ2-2 TRBV7-6 - - CASSLGFAENTGELFF TGTGCCAGCAGCTTAGGATTTGCGGAGAACACCGGGGAGCTGTTTTTT
TRBJ2-3 TRBV7-8 few - CASSSDRWGMDTQYF TGTGCCAGCAGCTCAGACCGCTGGGGTATGGATACGCAGTATTTT
TRBJ2-7 TRBV7-7 few - CASSLEVDYEQYF TGTGCCAGCAGCTTAGAGGTCGACTACGAGCAGTACTTC
TRBJ2-7 TRBV4-3 few TRBD2 CASSQVSGRAHEQYF TGCGCCAGCAGCCAAGTTAGCGGGAGGGCCCACGAGCAGTACTTC
TRBJ1-1 TRBV16 few - CASSPPYRGGSEAFF TGTGCCAGCAGCCCCCCGTACCGGGGGGGCTCTGAAGCTTTCTTT
TRBJ2-5 TRBV4-1 - - CASSRLQLGETQYF TGCGCCAGCAGCCGATTACAGCTGGGGGAGACCCAGTACTTC
TRBJ2-2 TRBV7-2 once - CASSFRVTNTGELFF TGTGCCAGCAGCTTCCGGGTCACGAACACCGGGGAGCTGTTTTTT
TRBJ2-7 TRBV11-2 few - CASSFALEAIYEQYF TGTGCCAGCAGCTTCGCACTAGAGGCTATCTACGAGCAGTACTTC
TRBJ1-2 TRBV7-6 - - CASSPWTDDYGYTF TGTGCCAGCAGCCCCTGGACAGACGACTATGGCTACACCTTC
TRBJ1-5 TRBV7-2 - - CASSFRGLRPQHF TGTGCCAGCAGCTTTAGAGGGTTAAGGCCCCAGCATTTT
TRBJ2-7 TRBV7-9 few - CASSLVGFYEQYF TGTGCCAGCAGCTTAGTAGGGTTCTACGAGCAGTACTTC
TRBJ1-1 TRBV7-8 - - CASSRTGNTEAFF TGTGCCAGCAGCAGGACGGGGAACACTGAAGCTTTCTTT